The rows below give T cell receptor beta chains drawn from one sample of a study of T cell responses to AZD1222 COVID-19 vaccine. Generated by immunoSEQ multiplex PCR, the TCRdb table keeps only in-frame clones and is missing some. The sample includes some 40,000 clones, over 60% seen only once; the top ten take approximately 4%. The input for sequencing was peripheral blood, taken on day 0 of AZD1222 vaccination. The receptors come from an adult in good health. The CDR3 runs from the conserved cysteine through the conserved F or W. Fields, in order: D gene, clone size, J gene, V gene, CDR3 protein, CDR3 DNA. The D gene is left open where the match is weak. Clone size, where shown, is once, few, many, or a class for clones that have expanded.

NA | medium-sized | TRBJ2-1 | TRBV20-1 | CSASSAGGGSYNEQFF | TGCAGTGCTAGTTCGGCCGGAGGGGGATCCTACAATGAGCAGTTCTTC
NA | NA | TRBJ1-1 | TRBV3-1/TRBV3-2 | CASSPTPSGTKNTEAFF | TGTGCCAGCAGCCCAACCCCTTCCGGGACAAAAAACACTGAAGCTTTCTTT
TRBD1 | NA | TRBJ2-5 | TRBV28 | CASSSTGTGRQETQYF | TGTGCCAGCAGTTCAACCGGGACAGGGAGACAAGAGACCCAGTACTTC
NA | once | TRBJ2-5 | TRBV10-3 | CAISERGRETQYF | TGTGCCATCAGTGAACGGGGTCGGGAGACCCAGTACTTC
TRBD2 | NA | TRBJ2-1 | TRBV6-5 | CASTTLAGGYNEQFF | TGTGCCAGCACTACACTAGCGGGGGGGTACAATGAGCAGTTCTTC
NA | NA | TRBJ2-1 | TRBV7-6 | CASSSLRGNEQFF | TGTGCCAGCAGCTCCCTAAGGGGCAATGAGCAGTTCTTC
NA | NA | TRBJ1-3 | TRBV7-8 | CASSLAGGSSGNTIYF | TGTGCCAGCAGCTTAGCCGGGGGGTCGTCTGGAAACACCATATATTTT
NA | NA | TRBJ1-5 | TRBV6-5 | CASTLGDQPQHF | TGTGCCAGCACCCTGGGGGATCAGCCCCAGCATTTT
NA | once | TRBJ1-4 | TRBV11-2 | CASSWGAANEKLFF | TGTGCCAGCAGTTGGGGGGCCGCTAATGAAAAACTGTTTTTT
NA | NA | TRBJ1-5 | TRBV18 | CASSPGFDQPQHF | TGTGCCAGCTCACCGGGGTTTGATCAGCCCCAGCATTTT
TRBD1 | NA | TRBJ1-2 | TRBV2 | CASSPQGGNYGYTF | TGTGCCAGCAGCCCACAGGGGGGAAACTATGGCTACACCTTC
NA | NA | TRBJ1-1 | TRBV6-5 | CASSYGGHSNTEAFF | TGTGCCAGCAGTTACGGGGGACACTCGAACACTGAAGCTTTCTTT
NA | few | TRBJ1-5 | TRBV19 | CASRIGHDPYQPQHF | TGTGCCAGTCGAATCGGACACGACCCTTATCAGCCCCAGCATTTT
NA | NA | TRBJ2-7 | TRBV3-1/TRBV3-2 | CASSLGWRRYEQYF | TGTGCCAGCAGCCTAGGTTGGAGGCGCTACGAGCAGTACTTC
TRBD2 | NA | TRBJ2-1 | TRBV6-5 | CASSPRGAYNEQFF | TGTGCCAGCAGTCCTCGGGGGGCCTACAATGAGCAGTTCTTC
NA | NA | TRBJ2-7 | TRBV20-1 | CSARDSYEQYF | TGCAGTGCTAGAGACAGCTACGAGCAGTACTTC
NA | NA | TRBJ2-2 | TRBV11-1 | CASSLGGQGNTGELFF | TGTGCCAGCAGCTTAGGGGGTCAGGGTAACACCGGAGAGCTGTTTTTT
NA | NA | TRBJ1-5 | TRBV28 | CASSPPGAGDDQPQHF | TGTGCCAGCAGTCCCCCGGGAGCAGGAGACGATCAGCCCCAGCATTTT
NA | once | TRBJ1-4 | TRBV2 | CASSVGAATNEKLFF | TGTGCCAGCAGTGTGGGGGCTGCAACTAATGAAAAACTGTTTTTT
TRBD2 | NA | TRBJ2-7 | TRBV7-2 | CASRPLAGASYEQYF | TGTGCCAGCAGGCCCCTAGCGGGGGCGTCCTACGAGCAGTACTTC
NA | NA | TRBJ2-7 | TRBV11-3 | CASSLARGPSLQYF | TGTGCCAGCAGCTTAGCCAGGGGCCCCTCTCTTCAGTACTTC
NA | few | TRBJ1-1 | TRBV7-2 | CASSSYGGLQQGEAFF | TGTGCCAGCAGCTCGTACGGGGGCTTACAACAAGGAGAAGCTTTCTTT
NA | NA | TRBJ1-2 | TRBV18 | CASSPGASRANYGYTF | TGTGCCAGCTCACCCGGGGCCTCTCGGGCTAACTATGGCTACACCTTC
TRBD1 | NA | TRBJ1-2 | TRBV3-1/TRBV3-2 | CASSQTGTAYGYTF | TGTGCCAGCAGCCAAACGGGGACAGCCTATGGCTACACCTTC
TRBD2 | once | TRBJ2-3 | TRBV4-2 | CASSEDRGGSTDTQYF | TGTGCCAGCAGCGAGGACCGGGGGGGTAGCACAGATACGCAGTATTTT
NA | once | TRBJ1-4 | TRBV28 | CASSFTAGTGKEKLFF | TGTGCCAGCAGTTTTACCGCAGGTACAGGTAAAGAAAAACTGTTTTTT
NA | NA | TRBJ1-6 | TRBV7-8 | CASSLARGLESPLHF | TGTGCCAGCAGCTTAGCGCGGGGGTTGGAATCACCCCTCCACTTT
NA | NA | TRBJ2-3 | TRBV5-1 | CASSLTRDADTQYF | TGCGCCAGCAGCTTGACCAGGGACGCGGATACGCAGTATTTT
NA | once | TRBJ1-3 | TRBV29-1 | CSVEEQGGGNTIYF | TGCAGCGTTGAAGAACAGGGTGGCGGAAACACCATATATTTT
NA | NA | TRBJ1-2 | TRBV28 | CASSGGGNYGYTF | TGTGCCAGCAGTGGCGGTGGAAACTATGGCTACACCTTC
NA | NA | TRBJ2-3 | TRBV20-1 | CSASSPGAASTDTQYF | TGCAGTGCTAGTTCTCCGGGGGCCGCTAGCACAGATACGCAGTATTTT
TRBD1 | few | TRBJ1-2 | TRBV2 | CASSPRTGGDYGYTF | TGTGCCAGCAGCCCCCGGACAGGGGGCGACTATGGCTACACCTTC
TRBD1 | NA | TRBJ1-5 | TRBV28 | CASSLSTGGGSGQPQHF | TGTGCCAGCAGTTTATCCACAGGGGGCGGCTCGGGTCAGCCCCAGCATTTT
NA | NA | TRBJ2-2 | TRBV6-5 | CASSPRHVETGELFF | TGTGCCAGCAGCCCCAGACACGTAGAAACCGGGGAGCTGTTTTTT
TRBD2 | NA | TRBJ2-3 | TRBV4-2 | CASSQEVGGGSTDTQYF | TGTGCCAGCAGCCAAGAGGTTGGGGGGGGGAGCACAGATACGCAGTATTTT
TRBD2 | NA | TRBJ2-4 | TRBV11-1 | CASSLGLAGPQNIQYF | TGTGCCAGCAGCTTAGGACTAGCGGGGCCCCAAAACATTCAGTACTTC
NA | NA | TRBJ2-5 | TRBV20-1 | CSVGGRETQYF | TGCAGTGTGGGGGGCCGGGAGACCCAGTACTTC
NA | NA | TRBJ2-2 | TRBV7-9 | CASSLEHYGELFF | TGTGCCAGCAGCTTAGAACATTACGGGGAGCTGTTTTTT
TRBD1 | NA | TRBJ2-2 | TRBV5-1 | CASSAPRGLHQNTGELFF | TGCGCCAGCAGCGCTCCCAGGGGGCTACACCAGAACACCGGGGAGCTGTTTTTT
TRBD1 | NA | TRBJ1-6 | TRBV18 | CASSGQGVWNSPLHF | TGTGCCAGCTCGGGACAGGGGGTCTGGAATTCACCCCTCCACTTT